The clone carrying this T cell receptor (beta chain) was found once. The antigen remains unidentified. J gave up 2 bases and V 5 bases, and 5 bases lay outside the gene matches. Germline lookup yields CDR1 SSHAT and CDR2 FNYEAQ (reference sequence). CDR3 size: 14 residues. The sample belongs to a study of cytomegalovirus exposure and HLA in healthy donors. Findings and limits, study-wide: A prior analysis recorded that most TCR beta V segments were productive about 87% or about 30% of the time.

The PCR was carried out with 60 Vbeta primers and 13 Jbeta primers. Assay used: immunoSEQ multiplex PCR; TCRdb lists only in-frame clones, some missing. The sample carries about 90,000 clones, roughly 80% recorded once. The specimen was PBMCs. The genes are TRBV7-7 and TRBJ1-2; TRBD1 aligns across 7 bases. This receptor was identified in a boy younger than 18 in good health and CMV-seronegative. CDR3 sequence: CASSAQTGNYGYTF. For the CDR3, the DNA is TGTGCCAGCAGCGCCCAGACAGGGAACTATGGCTACACCTTC.